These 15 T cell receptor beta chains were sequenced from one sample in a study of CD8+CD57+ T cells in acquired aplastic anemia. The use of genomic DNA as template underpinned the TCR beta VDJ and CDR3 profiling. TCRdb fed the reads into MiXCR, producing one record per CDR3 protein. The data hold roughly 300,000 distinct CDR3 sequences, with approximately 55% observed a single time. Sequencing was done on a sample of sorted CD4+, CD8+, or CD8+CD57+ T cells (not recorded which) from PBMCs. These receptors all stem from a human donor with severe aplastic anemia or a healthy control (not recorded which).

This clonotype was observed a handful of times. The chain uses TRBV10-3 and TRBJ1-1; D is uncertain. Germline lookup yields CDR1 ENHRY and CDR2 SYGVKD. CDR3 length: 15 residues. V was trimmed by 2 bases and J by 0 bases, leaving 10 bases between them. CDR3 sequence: CAISEARGMNTEAFF. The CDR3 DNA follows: TGTGCCATCAGTGAGGCCCGAGGGATGAACACTGAAGCTTTCTTT.

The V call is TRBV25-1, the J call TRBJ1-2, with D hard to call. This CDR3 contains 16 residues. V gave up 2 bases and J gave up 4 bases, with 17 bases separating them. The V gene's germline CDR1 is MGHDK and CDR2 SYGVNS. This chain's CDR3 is CASSEVRTPTLYGYTF. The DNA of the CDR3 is TGTGCCAGCAGTGAAGTAAGGACGCCGACCCTCTATGGCTACACCTTC.

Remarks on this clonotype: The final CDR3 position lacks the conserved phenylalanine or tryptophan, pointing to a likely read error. CDR3 sequence (DNA): TGCAGCGCGCTAACCCGGGCAGGGCCAAACTATGGCTACACCCTC. Residues: CSALTRAGPNYGYTL. The rearrangement joins TRBV29-1 to TRBJ1-2; maybe TRBD1 (5 bases). The CDR3 covers 15 residues. Trimming pared 7 bases from V and 2 bases from J, leaving 20 bases between. The germline V gene encodes CDR1 SQVTM and CDR2 ANQGSEA.

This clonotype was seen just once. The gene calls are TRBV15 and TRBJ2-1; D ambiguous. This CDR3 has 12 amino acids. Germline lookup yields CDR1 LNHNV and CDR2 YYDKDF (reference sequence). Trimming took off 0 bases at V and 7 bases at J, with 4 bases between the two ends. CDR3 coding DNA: TGTGCCACCAGCAGAGATGAGAATGAGCAGTTCTTC. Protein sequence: CATSRDENEQFF.

CDR3: CASRTDHSNQPQHF. The CDR3 DNA is TGTGCCAGCAGGACGGACCATAGCAATCAGCCCCAGCATTTT. The chain combines TRBV18 with TRBJ1-5, with D uncertain. V lost 8 bases to trimming and J lost 0 bases, with 11 bases between them. In germline, CDR1 is KGHSH, CDR2 LQKENI. This CDR3 contains 14 residues.

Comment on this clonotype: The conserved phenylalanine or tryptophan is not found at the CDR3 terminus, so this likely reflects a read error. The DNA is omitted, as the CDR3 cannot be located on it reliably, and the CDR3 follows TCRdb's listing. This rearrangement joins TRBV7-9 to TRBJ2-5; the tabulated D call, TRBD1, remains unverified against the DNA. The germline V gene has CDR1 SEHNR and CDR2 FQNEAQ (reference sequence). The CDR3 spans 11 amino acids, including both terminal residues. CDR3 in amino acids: CASRSGFRETG.

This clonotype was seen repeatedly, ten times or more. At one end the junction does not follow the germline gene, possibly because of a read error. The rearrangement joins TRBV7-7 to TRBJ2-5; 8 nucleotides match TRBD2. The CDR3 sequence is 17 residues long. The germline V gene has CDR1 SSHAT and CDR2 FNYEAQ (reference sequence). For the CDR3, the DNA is TGTGCTAGCAGCCGCCCGCCAAGTAGCGGGGAACAAGAGACCCAGTACTTC. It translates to CASSRPPSSGEQETQYF.

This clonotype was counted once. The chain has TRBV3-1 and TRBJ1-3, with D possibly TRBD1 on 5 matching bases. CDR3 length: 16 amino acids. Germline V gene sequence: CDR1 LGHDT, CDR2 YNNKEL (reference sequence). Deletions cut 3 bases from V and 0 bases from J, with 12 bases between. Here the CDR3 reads CASSQGGAISGNTIYF. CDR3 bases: TGTGCCAGCAGCCAGGGTGGGGCCATCTCTGGAAACACCATATATTTT.

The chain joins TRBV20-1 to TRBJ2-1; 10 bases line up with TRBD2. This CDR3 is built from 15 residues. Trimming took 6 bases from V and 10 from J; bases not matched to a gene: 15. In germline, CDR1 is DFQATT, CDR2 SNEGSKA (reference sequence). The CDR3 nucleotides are TGCAGTGCCAGAAGTCTAGCGGGGGATTTTGGAGAGCAGTTCTTC. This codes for CSARSLAGDFGEQFF.

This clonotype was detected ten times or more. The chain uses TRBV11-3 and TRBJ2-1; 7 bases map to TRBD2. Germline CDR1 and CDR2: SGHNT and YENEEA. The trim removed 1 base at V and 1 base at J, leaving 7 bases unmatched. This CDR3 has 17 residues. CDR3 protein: CASSLALGGLSYNEQFF. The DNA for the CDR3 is TGTGCCAGCAGCTTAGCCTTGGGGGGACTATCCTACAATGAGCAGTTCTTC.

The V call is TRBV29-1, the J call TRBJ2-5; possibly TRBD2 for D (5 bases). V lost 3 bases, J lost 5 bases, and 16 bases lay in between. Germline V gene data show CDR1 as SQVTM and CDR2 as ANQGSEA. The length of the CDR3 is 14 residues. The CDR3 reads CSVEAIRGRETQYF. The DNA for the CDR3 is TGCAGCGTTGAGGCCATCAGAGGGCGGGAGACCCAGTACTTC.

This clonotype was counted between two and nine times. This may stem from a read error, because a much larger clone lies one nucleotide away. CDR3 in DNA: TGTGCCAGCAGTCCCCCCGTTTCCAGGGGGAACACTGAAGCTTCCTTT. It codes for CASSPPVSRGNTEASF. The V gene is TRBV12-3 or TRBV12-4, the J gene TRBJ1-1; TRBD1 aligns across 7 bases. The CDR3 is made up of 16 amino acids.

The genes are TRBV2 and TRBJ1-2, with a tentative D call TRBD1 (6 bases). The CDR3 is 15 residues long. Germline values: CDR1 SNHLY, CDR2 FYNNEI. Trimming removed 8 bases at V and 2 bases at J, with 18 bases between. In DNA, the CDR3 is TGTGCCAGCGGAGATGCAGGGGCGAGCAACTATGGCTACACCTTC. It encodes CASGDAGASNYGYTF.

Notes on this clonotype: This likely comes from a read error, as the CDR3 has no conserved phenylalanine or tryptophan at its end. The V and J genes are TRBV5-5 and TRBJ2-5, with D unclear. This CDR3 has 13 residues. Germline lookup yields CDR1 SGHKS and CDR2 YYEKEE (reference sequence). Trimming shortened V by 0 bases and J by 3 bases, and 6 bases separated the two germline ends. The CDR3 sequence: CASSLGLEETQYL. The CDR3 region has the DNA TGTGCCAGCAGCTTGGGACTTGAAGAGACCCAGTACCTC.

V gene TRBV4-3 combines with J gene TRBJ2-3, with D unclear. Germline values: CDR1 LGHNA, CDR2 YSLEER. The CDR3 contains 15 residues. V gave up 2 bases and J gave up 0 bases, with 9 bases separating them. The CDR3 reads CASSQRWASTDTQYF. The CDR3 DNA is TGCGCCAGCAGCCAAAGATGGGCTAGCACAGATACGCAGTATTTT.